This T cell receptor (beta chain) was captured by sequencing in a study of T cells after somatic rescue of genetic block. The J segment lost 2 bases and the V segment lost 2 bases, leaving 11 bases of the junction unmatched. Germline V CDR1 and CDR2: SGHNT, YENEEA. The CDR3 contains 18 residues. The repertoire was sequenced with immunoSEQ multiplex PCR; TCRdb's copy has only in-frame clones and lacks some. The profile covers some 70,000 clones, with roughly 88% appearing a single time and approximately 3% taken by the ten largest. The sample comprised peripheral blood mononuclear cells (PBMCs). The chain carries TRBV11-3 and TRBJ2-2; 7 nucleotides agree with TRBD1. The clonotype originates from a man in his thirties or forties. In DNA form, the CDR3 reads TGTGCCAGCAGCTTATCGAAGATCGGACAGGACAACACCGGGGAGCTGTTTTTT. Its translation: CASSLSKIGQDNTGELFF.